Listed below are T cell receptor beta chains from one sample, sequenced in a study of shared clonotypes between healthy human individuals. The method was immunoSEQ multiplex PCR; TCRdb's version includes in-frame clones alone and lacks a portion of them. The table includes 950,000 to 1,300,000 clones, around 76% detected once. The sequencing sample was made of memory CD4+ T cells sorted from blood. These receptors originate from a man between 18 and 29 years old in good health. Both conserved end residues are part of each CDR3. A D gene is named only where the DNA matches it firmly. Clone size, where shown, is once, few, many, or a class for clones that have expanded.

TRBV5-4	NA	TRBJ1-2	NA	TGTGCCAGCAGCTTGGCAACTGGCAGTGGCTATGGCTACACCTTC	CASSLATGSGYGYTF
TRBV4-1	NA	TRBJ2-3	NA	TGCGCCAGCAGCCCTGACAGTGCAGATACGCAGTATTTT	CASSPDSADTQYF
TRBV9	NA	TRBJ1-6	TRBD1	TGTGCCAGCAGCCCAAGGACAGGGGATGGTTCACCCCTCCACTTT	CASSPRTGDGSPLHF
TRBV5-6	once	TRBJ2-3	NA	TGTGCCAGCAGCTTGATTAGCCCTTTTAGCACAGATACGCAGTATTTT	CASSLISPFSTDTQYF
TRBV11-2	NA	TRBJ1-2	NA	TGTGCCAGCAGCTTATTACGTCAGGATGGCTACACCTTC	CASSLLRQDGYTF
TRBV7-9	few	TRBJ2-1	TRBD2	TGTGCCAGCAGCCAGCTAGCGGGAGGTGGGAATGAGCAGTTCTTC	CASSQLAGGGNEQFF
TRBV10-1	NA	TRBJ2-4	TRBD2	TGCGCCAGCAGCTTAGCGGGAGAAGACATTCAGTACTTC	CASSLAGEDIQYF
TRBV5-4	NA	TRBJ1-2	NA	TGTGCCAGCAGCTCGCGACAGGCTCCGTCCTATGGCTACACCTTC	CASSSRQAPSYGYTF
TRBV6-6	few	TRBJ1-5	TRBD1	TGTGCCAGCAGCCCCCCGGGACAGGGAGATCAGCCCCAGCATTTT	CASSPPGQGDQPQHF
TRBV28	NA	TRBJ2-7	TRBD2	TGTGCCAGCAGACTAGCGGACTACGAGCAGTACTTC	CASRLADYEQYF
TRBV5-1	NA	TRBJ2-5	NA	TGCGCCAGCAGCTTGGAATCGCCCGAGGGAGCGCAGTACTTC	CASSLESPEGAQYF
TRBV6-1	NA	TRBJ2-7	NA	TGTGCCACCTCGTGGGAGAGGAACGAGCAGTACTTC	CATSWERNEQYF
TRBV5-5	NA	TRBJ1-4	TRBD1	TGTGCCAGCAGCCTCCTGGGGACAGGGAATGAAAAACTGTTTTTT	CASSLLGTGNEKLFF
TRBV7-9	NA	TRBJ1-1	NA	TGTGCCAGCAGCCCATCTGCGCTTGGGGCCACGAACACTGAAGCTTTCTTT	CASSPSALGATNTEAFF
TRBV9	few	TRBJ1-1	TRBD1	TGTGCCAGCAGCGTTGCCGGGACAGGGGACACTGAAGCTTTCTTT	CASSVAGTGDTEAFF
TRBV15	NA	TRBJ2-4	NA	TGTGCCACCAGCAGAATTCGACGGGCAGCCAAAAACATTCAGTACTTC	CATSRIRRAAKNIQYF
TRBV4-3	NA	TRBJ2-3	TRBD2	TGCGCCAGCAGCCCAACTAGCGGAAGCACAGATACGCAGTATTTT	CASSPTSGSTDTQYF
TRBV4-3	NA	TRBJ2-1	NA	TGCGCCAGCAGCCAAGAGGGGGGGCAGTACAATGAGCAGTTCTTC	CASSQEGGQYNEQFF
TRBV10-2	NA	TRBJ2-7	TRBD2	TGCGCCAGCGCTTGGGGGACTAGCGGCTACGAGCAGTACTTC	CASAWGTSGYEQYF
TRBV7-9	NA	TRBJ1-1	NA	TGTGCCAGCAGCTACTTAGATACTGAAGCTTTCTTT	CASSYLDTEAFF
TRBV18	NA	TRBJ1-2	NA	TGTGCCAGCTCACCACCAAATACCCCTTTTTATGGCTACACCTTC	CASSPPNTPFYGYTF
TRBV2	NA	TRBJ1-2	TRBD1	TGTGCCAGCAAACCGCCGGGACAGTCATCTTCGGGCTACACCTTC	CASKPPGQSSSGYTF
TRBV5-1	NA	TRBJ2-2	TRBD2	TGCGCCAGCAGCGTCGGACTAGAACTGAACACCGGGGAGCTGTTTTTT	CASSVGLELNTGELFF
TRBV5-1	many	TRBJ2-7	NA	TGCGCCAGCAGCTCGGGGCAGGGTTCCTACGAGCAGTACTTC	CASSSGQGSYEQYF
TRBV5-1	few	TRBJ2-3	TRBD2	TGCGCCAGCAGCTATACTAGCGGGGGGATCACAGATACGCAGTATTTT	CASSYTSGGITDTQYF
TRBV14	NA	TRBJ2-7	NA	TGTGCCAGCAGCCAGGACCCCTTCCGGAACGAGCAGTACTTC	CASSQDPFRNEQYF
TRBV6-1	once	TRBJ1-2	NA	TGTGCCAGCAGAGACTCCTCTAACTATGGCTACACCTTC	CASRDSSNYGYTF
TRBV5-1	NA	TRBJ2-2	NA	TGCGCCAGCAGCCCGTCAACCAGAAGTAACACCGGGGAGCTGTTTTTT	CASSPSTRSNTGELFF
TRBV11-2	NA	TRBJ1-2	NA	TGTGCCAGCAGCTTACAGGGGAACTATGGCTACACCTTC	CASSLQGNYGYTF
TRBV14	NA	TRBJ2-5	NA	TGTGCCAGCAGCTGGGGTAGAAACGAGCGGTACTTC	CASSWGRNERYF
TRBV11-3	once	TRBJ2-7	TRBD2	TGTGCCAGCAGCCCGAACCTCTCTAGCGGGCAGTACTTC	CASSPNLSSGQYF
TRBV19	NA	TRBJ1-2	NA	TGTGCCAGTAGTGACCCCATCTTAGGGCATGGCTACACCTTC	CASSDPILGHGYTF
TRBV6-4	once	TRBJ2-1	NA	TGTGCCAGCAGTGACTGGTACAATGAGCAGTTCTTC	CASSDWYNEQFF
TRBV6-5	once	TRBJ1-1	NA	TGTGCCAGCAGTTCCCCCGTGGGGACCACTGAAGCTTTCTTT	CASSSPVGTTEAFF
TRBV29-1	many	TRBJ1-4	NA	TGCAGCGTTGTTGTCCCAGGCCGCGGGGAAAAACTGTTTTTT	CSVVVPGRGEKLFF
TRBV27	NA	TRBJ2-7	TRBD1	TGTGCCAGCAGTATTTACCGGACAGGCTACGAGCAGTACTTC	CASSIYRTGYEQYF
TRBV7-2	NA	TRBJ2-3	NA	TGTGCCAGCAGCCAAACAGGCCGTGGCGCAGGCACAGATACGCAGTATTTT	CASSQTGRGAGTDTQYF
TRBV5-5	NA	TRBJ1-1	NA	TGTGCCAGCAGCCAAACCCCAATCGGCACTGAAGCTTTCTTT	CASSQTPIGTEAFF
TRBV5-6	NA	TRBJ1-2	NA	TGTGCCAGCAGCTCGGGACTGTTCCCCCCGAACTATGGCTACACCTTC	CASSSGLFPPNYGYTF
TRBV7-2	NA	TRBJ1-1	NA	TGTGCCAGCAGCCCACCGTCATCGGGCACTGAAGCTTTCTTT	CASSPPSSGTEAFF